One T cell receptor beta chain is described in this entry. Its antigen remains unidentified. This sample stems from a study of shared clonotypes between healthy human individuals. The study, taken as a whole, reports: Sampling included only blood; tissue repertoires likely differ.

Some clones are missing from TCRdb's copy, which holds only in-frame ones; the method was immunoSEQ multiplex PCR. The data hold about 550,000 clones, with 95% observed a single time. The naive CD8 fraction comprised CD45RO-negative cells positively selected for CCR7 and excluded terminally differentiated effector memory CD45RA+ cells. Input material: naive CD8+ T cells sorted from blood. The receptor comes from a woman aged 25-40 years in good health.

DNA for the CDR3: TGTGCCAGCAGTTTGGGACAGGGGTGGGCAGATACGCAGTATTTT. Translating it yields CASSLGQGWADTQYF. The gene calls are TRBV28 and TRBJ2-3, with TRBD1 matching 10 bases. Germline V gene lookup returns CDR1 MDHEN and CDR2 SYDVKM. Trimming took 3 bases from V and 4 from J; bases not matched to a gene: 4. The CDR3 contains 15 residues.